These 9 T cell receptor beta chains originate from one sample sequenced in a study of T cell responses to AZD1222 COVID-19 vaccine listed by TCRdb under 2021. What this sample's time point label stands for: baseline before first vaccination. Library creation used the immunoSEQ multiplex PCR assay. TCRdb's version of the immuneACCESS table is confined to in-frame rearrangements and falls short of the full clone set. An unresolved V gene accounts for under half of the shortfall where checked; the remainder is of unknown origin. The sample table lists approximately 70,000 clones, roughly 84% of them with a count of one. The ten largest account for 24% of the sample. Sequencing used peripheral blood, obtained on day 0 of AZD1222 vaccination. These receptors were collected from an adult in good health.

The chain couples TRBV19 to TRBJ1-1; D may be TRBD1 (6 bases). Germline assignment: CDR1 LNHDA and CDR2 SQIVND (reference sequence). This CDR3 has 12 residues. V was trimmed by 9 bases and J by 5 bases, leaving 13 bases between them. DNA of the CDR3: TGTGCCAGCTACAGGGAAGAAACTGAAGCTTTCTTT. It is translated as CASYREETEAFF.

The chain joins TRBV28 to TRBJ2-5; D is ambiguous. Germline V CDR1 and CDR2: MDHEN, SYDVKM. This CDR3 has 12 amino acids. The V end was cut by 2 bases, the J end by 4 bases, with 5 bases between. CDR3 DNA sequence: TGTGCCAGCAGTTTAGGGTCAGAGACCCAGTACTTC. Protein product: CASSLGSETQYF. Full variable domain (remainder filled in from reference TRBV28 and TRBJ2-5): DVKVTQSSRYLVKRTGEKVFLECVQDMDHENMFWYRQDPGLGLRLIYFSYDVKMKEKGDIPEGYSVSREKKERFSLILESASTNQTSMYLCASSLGSETQYFGPGTRLLVL.

CDR3 DNA sequence: TGTGCCAGTGGGTCAGCAACTAATGAAAAACTGTTTTTT. Its protein is CASGSATNEKLFF. The J gene is TRBJ1-4, the V gene TRBV19; D gene uncertain. CDR3 length equals 13 residues. Germline-derived CDR1 and CDR2 are LNHDA and SQIVND (reference sequence). With 8 bases removed from V and 0 bases from J, the gap between germline ends came to 7 bases. Supplemented by reference TRBV19 and TRBJ1-4, the full variable domain reads DGGITQSPKYLFRKEGQNVTLSCEQNLNHDAMYWYRQDPGQGLRLIYYSQIVNDFQKGDIAEGYSVSREKKESFPLTVTSAQKNPTAFYLCASGSATNEKLFFGSGTQLSVL.

This rearrangement joins TRBV7-2 to TRBJ2-7, with a possible D match to TRBD1 (5 bases). The germline V gene encodes CDR1 SGHTA and CDR2 FQGNSA. The V and J ends lost 2 bases and 0 bases respectively, with 11 bases between them. The CDR3 sequence is 15 residues long. CDR3 nucleotides: TGTGCCAGCAGCTTACAGGGTCAAAGCTCCTACGAGCAGTACTTC. Its translation: CASSLQGQSSYEQYF.

V gene TRBV6-2 or TRBV6-3 combines with J gene TRBJ2-3; D unclear. CDR3 length equals 13 residues. Trimming left V 0 bases short and J 5 bases short, with 6 bases between. CDR1 MNHEY and CDR2 SVGEGT come from the germline V gene. The CDR3 protein is CASSYSFQDTQYF. The DNA of the CDR3 is TGTGCCAGCAGTTACTCGTTCCAAGATACGCAGTATTTT.

This rearrangement joins TRBV19 to TRBJ1-5; no firm D call. The CDR3 runs 13 residues. Germline V gene data show CDR1 as LNHDA and CDR2 as SQIVND (reference sequence). The ends were cut back, 4 bases at V and 11 bases at J, with 15 bases in the middle. Written as DNA, the CDR3 is TGTGCCAGTAGTACGACCGAGTCGGCGGCCCAGCATTTT. This gives the protein CASSTTESAAQHF.

The sample holds one count of this clone. The chain uses TRBV15 and TRBJ1-1; 9 bases fit TRBD1. CDR1 LNHNV and CDR2 YYDKDF come from the germline V gene (reference sequence). V shed 7 bases, J shed 1 base, and the junction held 13 bases outside the gene matches. The CDR3 totals 17 residues. The CDR3 DNA is TGTGCCACCAACAAAGGAGACAGGGGGAGGGAGAACACTGAAGCTTTCTTT. It translates to CATNKGDRGRENTEAFF.

The rearrangement links TRBV19 to TRBJ2-1, with unresolved D. The CDR3 sequence is 13 residues long. V was trimmed by 5 bases and J by 9 bases, leaving 14 bases between them. From germline, CDR1 is LNHDA and CDR2 SQIVND (reference sequence). CDR3 nucleotide sequence: TGTGCCAGTAGTGGCCTGCTGATCGGTGAGCAGTTCTTC. Its translation: CASSGLLIGEQFF.

This clone has a single count. This sequence joins TRBV4-1 and TRBJ1-1; D uncertain. Per germline, CDR1 MGHRA and CDR2 YSYEKL. Between the trimmed V and J ends, which lost 0 bases and 1 base, there was a span of 6 bases. The length of the CDR3 is 14 residues. The CDR3 here is CASSQDRTNTEAFF. The DNA for the CDR3 is TGCGCCAGCAGCCAAGATCGTACGAACACTGAAGCTTTCTTT.